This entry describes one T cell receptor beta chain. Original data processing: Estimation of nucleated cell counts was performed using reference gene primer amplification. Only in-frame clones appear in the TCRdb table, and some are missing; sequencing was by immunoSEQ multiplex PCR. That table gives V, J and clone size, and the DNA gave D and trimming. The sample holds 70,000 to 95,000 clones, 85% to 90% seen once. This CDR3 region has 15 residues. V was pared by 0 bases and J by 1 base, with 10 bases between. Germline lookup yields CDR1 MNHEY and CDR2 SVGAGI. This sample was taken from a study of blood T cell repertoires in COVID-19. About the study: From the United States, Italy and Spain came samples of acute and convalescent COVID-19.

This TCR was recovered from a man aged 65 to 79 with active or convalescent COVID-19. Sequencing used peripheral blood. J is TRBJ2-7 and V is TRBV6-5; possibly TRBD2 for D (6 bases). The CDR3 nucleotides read TGTGCCAGCAGTTACTCAGGGACTGGGTCCTACGAGCAGTACTTC. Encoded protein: CASSYSGTGSYEQYF.